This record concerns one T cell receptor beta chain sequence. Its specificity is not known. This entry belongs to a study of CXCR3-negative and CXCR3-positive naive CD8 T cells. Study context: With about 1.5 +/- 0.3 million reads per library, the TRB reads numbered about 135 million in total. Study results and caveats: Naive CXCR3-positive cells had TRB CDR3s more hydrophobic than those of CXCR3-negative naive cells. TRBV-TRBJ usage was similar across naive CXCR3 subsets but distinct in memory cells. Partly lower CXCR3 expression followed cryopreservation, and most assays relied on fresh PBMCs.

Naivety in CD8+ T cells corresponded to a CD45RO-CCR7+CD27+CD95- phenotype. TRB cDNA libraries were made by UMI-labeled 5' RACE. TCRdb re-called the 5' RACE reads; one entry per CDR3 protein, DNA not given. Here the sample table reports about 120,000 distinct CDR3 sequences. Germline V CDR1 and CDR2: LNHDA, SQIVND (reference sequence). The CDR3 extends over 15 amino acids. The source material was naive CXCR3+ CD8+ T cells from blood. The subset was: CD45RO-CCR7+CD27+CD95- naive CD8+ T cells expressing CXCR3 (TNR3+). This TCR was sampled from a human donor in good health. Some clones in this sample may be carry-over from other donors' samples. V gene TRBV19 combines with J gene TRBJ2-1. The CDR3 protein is CASSISWGAYNEQFF. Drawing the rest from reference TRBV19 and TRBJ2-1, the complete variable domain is DGGITQSPKYLFRKEGQNVTLSCEQNLNHDAMYWYRQDPGQGLRLIYYSQIVNDFQKGDIAEGYSVSREKKESFPLTVTSAQKNPTAFYLCASSISWGAYNEQFFGPGTRLTVL.